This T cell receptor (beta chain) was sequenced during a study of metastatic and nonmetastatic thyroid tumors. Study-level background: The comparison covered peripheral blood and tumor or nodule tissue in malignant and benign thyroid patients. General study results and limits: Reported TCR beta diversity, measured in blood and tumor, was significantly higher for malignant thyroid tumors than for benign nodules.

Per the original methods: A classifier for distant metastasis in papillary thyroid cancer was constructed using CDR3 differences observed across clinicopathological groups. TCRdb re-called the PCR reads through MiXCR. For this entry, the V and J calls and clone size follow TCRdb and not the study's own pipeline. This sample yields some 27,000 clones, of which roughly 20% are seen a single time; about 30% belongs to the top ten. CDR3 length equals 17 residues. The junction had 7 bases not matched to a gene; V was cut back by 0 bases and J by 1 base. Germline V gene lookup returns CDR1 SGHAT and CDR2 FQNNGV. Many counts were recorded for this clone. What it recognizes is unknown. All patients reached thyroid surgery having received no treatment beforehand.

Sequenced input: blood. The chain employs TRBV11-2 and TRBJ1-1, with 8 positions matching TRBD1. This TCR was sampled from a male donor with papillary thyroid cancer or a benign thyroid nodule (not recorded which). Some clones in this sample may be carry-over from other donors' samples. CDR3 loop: CASSLDRVGQGNTEAFF. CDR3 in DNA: TGTGCCAGCAGCTTAGATAGGGTAGGACAGGGGAACACTGAAGCTTTCTTT. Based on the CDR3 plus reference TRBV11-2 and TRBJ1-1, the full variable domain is EAGVAQSPRYKIIEKRQSVAFWCNPISGHATLYWYQQILGQGPKLLIQFQNNGVVDDSQLPKDRFSAERLKGVDSTLKIQPAKLEDSAVYLCASSLDRVGQGNTEAFFGQGTRLTVV.